Shown below are 25 T cell receptor beta chains from a single sample sequenced in a study of spatial heterogeneity in lung cancer. In TCRdb, the 5' RACE reads were re-called with MiXCR into one record per CDR3 protein. The sample holds tens of thousands of distinct CDR3 sequences; less than 15% are singletons and the top ten take over 40%. The time point here: sample taken at primary tumor resection. This sample comprised PBMCs, obtained at surgery. The receptors stem from a male donor with early-stage non-small cell lung cancer.

This rearrangement joins TRBV28 to TRBJ2-3, with D possibly being TRBD2 (5 bases). This CDR3 contains 12 residues. Trimming pared 8 bases from V and 2 bases from J, leaving 8 bases between. Germline V gene sequence: CDR1 MDHEN, CDR2 SYDVKM. The CDR3 sequence: CASQDFTDTQYF. CDR3 nucleotide sequence: TGTGCCAGCCAGGACTTCACAGATACGCAGTATTTT.

The rearrangement joins TRBV29-1 to TRBJ1-5, with D perhaps TRBD1 (5 bases). Trimming removed 5 bases at V and 1 base at J, with 9 bases between. Germline CDR1 and CDR2: SQVTM and ANQGSEA. The CDR3 extends over 13 amino acids. The CDR3 DNA reads TGCAGCGTTCGGGACGGGAGCAATCAGCCCCAGCATTTT. Protein: CSVRDGSNQPQHF. Full variable domain (remainder filled in from reference TRBV29-1 and TRBJ1-5): SAVISQKPSRDICQRGTSLTIQCQVDSQVTMMFWYRQQPGQSLTLIATANQGSEATYESGFVIDKFPISRPNLTFSTLTVSNMSPEDSSIYLCSVRDGSNQPQHFGDGTRLSIL.

The chain uses TRBV25-1 and TRBJ2-7, with D uncertain. Trimming removed 5 bases at V and 6 bases at J, with 11 bases between. Looked up from germline, CDR1 is MGHDK and CDR2 is SYGVNS. The CDR3 loop spans 12 amino acids. The CDR3 spells CASSSQVSEQYF. CDR3 nucleotide sequence: TGTGCCAGCAGTAGTCAGGTTTCCGAGCAGTACTTC.

CDR3 in amino acids: CSVDRSGQETQYF. The CDR3, as DNA: TGCAGCGTTGATCGCTCAGGTCAAGAGACCCAGTACTTC. The chain joins TRBV29-1 to TRBJ2-5; no clear D. Per the germline V gene, CDR1 is SQVTM and CDR2 is ANQGSEA. This CDR3 region has 13 residues. V dropped 3 bases and J dropped 2 bases, with 10 bases sitting between them.

This clonotype was counted only a few times. The chain recombines TRBV12-3 or TRBV12-4 with TRBJ1-2; the D gene is possibly TRBD1 (5 bases). V lost 3 bases and J 5 bases, leaving 10 bases between the germline ends. This CDR3 has 13 amino acids. CDR3 sequence reads: CASSFQGPYGYTF. The CDR3, as DNA: TGTGCCAGCAGTTTCCAGGGCCCGTATGGCTACACCTTC.

This chain links TRBV10-2 with TRBJ1-1; D is uncertain. CDR3 length: 18 residues. CDR1 and CDR2 (germline): WSHSY, SAAADI. V was pared by 2 bases and J by 1 base, with 20 bases between. The CDR3 nucleotides read TGCGCCAGCAGTGAGCGATCCGGGCCCTCCGGTTGGAACACTGAAGCTTTCTTT. Its translation: CASSERSGPSGWNTEAFF.

This clonotype was seen only a few times. The chain is built from TRBV4-1 and TRBJ2-5; D is ambiguous. Trimming took 6 bases from V and 0 from J, leaving 2 bases between them. This CDR3 comprises 11 residues. Germline-derived CDR1 and CDR2 are MGHRA and YSYEKL. CDR3 sequence: CASRDQETQYF. CDR3 nucleotide sequence: TGCGCCAGCAGGGACCAAGAGACCCAGTACTTC.

This clonotype occurred a few times. J is TRBJ2-5 and V is TRBV24-1, with 9 bases that match TRBD2. V trimming: 3 bases; J trimming: 4 bases; junction bases outside the gene matches: 11. In germline, CDR1 is KGHDR, CDR2 SFDVKD. The CDR3 consists of 17 residues. The CDR3 DNA sequence: TGTGCCACCAGTGATACGGGAACTAGCGGGTTTCGAGAGACCCAGTACTTC. This codes for CATSDTGTSGFRETQYF.

The rearrangement uses TRBV27 and TRBJ2-6; maybe TRBD1 (5 bases). Germline V lookup: CDR1 MNHEY, CDR2 SMNVEV (reference sequence). The CDR3 sequence is 16 residues long. Trimming left V 5 bases short and J 4 bases short, with 15 bases between. CDR3 sequence reads: CASSHTRAFGANVLTF. In nucleotides, the CDR3 is TGTGCCAGCAGTCACACCAGGGCCTTCGGGGCCAACGTCCTGACTTTC.

The table lists this clonotype with many counts. This chain uses TRBV27 with TRBJ1-5; D is uncertain. Germline V gene lookup returns CDR1 MNHEY and CDR2 SMNVEV (reference sequence). The CDR3 runs 14 residues. The V end lost 5 bases, the J end lost 4 bases, and 12 bases lay between the germline ends. CDR3 nucleotide sequence: TGTGCCAGCAGTCCCAGACCCGGGAATCAGCCCCAGCATTTT. Translated, it gives CASSPRPGNQPQHF.

Only a few counts were recorded for this clonotype. CDR3 DNA: TGTGCCAGCAGCTTACATGCGGGGTCCTCCTACAATGAGCAGTTCTTC. Its protein is CASSLHAGSSYNEQFF. The chain employs TRBV7-2 and TRBJ2-1, with D tentatively TRBD2 (6 bases). Germline V gene data show CDR1 as SGHTA and CDR2 as FQGNSA. The CDR3 length is 16 residues. V lost 2 bases and J lost 0, with 11 bases in between. Complete variable domain (other parts from reference TRBV7-2 and TRBJ2-1): GAGVSQSPSNKVTEKGKDVELRCDPISGHTALYWYRQSLGQGLEFLIYFQGNSAPDKSGLPSDRFSAERTGGSVSTLTIQRTQQEDSAVYLCASSLHAGSSYNEQFFGPGTRLTVL.

The V gene is TRBV5-5, the J gene TRBJ2-2, with TRBD1 identical over 10 bases. The CDR3 contains 17 residues. Unmatched junction bases numbered 8, after V lost 2 bases and J lost 4 bases. Germline loops: CDR1 SGHKS, CDR2 YYEKEE (reference sequence). The CDR3 DNA follows: TGTGCCAGCAGCTTCTCCGGCGGGACAGGGGTCACCGGGGAGCTGTTTTTT. It codes for CASSFSGGTGVTGELFF.

This clonotype was observed many times. The rearrangement uses TRBV24-1 and TRBJ2-3; the D is unclear. This CDR3 is built from 14 residues. The ends were cut back, 5 bases at V and 0 bases at J, with 8 bases in the middle. CDR1 is KGHDR and CDR2 is SFDVKD in the germline V gene. CDR3 residues: CATSAGLSTDTQYF. In DNA, the CDR3 is TGTGCCACCAGTGCAGGATTAAGCACAGATACGCAGTATTTT.

This chain uses TRBV9 with TRBJ2-5; 10 bases align to TRBD2. V lost 0 bases and J lost 2; bases outside the gene matches: 10. Per germline, CDR1 SGDLS and CDR2 YYNGEE. The CDR3 has 18 residues. CDR3 coding DNA: TGTGCCAGCAGCGTAGGAGCTAGCGGGAGTGGAGGACAAGAGACCCAGTACTTC. It codes for CASSVGASGSGGQETQYF.

At least ten counts were recorded for this clonotype. The chain employs TRBV12-3 or TRBV12-4 and TRBJ2-7; no clear D gene. Trimming left V 0 bases short and J 4 bases short, with 4 bases between. The CDR3 sequence is 12 residues long. The CDR3 loop reads CASSLARYEQYF. The CDR3 bases are TGTGCCAGCAGTTTAGCGAGGTACGAGCAGTACTTC.

The chain joins TRBV11-2 to TRBJ1-3; D remains unclear. V lost 1 base and J 4 bases, leaving 8 bases between the germline ends. CDR3 length: 14 residues. Germline CDR1 and CDR2: SGHAT and FQNNGV. The CDR3: CASSLAPAGNTIYF. In nucleotides, the CDR3 is TGTGCCAGCAGCTTAGCCCCGGCCGGAAACACCATATATTTT.

Here the CDR3 reads CATTGGNYNSPLHF. CDR3 nucleotides: TGTGCCACGACAGGGGGCAACTATAATTCACCCCTCCACTTT. This chain connects TRBV10-3 to TRBJ1-6, with 10 bases lining up with TRBD1. CDR3 length: 14 residues. From germline, CDR1 is ENHRY and CDR2 SYGVKD. J lost 3 bases, V lost 10 bases, and 3 bases had no gene match.

This clonotype appeared a few times. The chain uses TRBV6-2 or TRBV6-3 and TRBJ2-1, with a tentative D call TRBD2 (6 bases). V was clipped by 8 bases and J by 10 bases, with 21 bases between them. Germline V gene lookup returns CDR1 MNHEY and CDR2 SVGEGT. CDR3 length: 14 amino acids. The CDR3 bases are TGTGCCAGCTCCATCCTGAGGGACTCGGGGGAGCAGTTCTTC. Its translation is CASSILRDSGEQFF.

This clonotype was counted ten times or more. The rearrangement links TRBV7-6 to TRBJ2-7; 9 bases map to TRBD2. This CDR3 contains 16 residues. The V and J ends lost 6 bases and 1 base, in that order; junction bases with no gene match: 10. Germline-derived CDR1 and CDR2 are SGHVS and FNYEAQ. The CDR3: CASSPAGLAGSYEQYF. CDR3 coding DNA: TGTGCCAGCAGTCCAGCCGGGCTAGCGGGATCCTACGAGCAGTACTTC.

This clonotype has only a few counts. The chain recombines TRBV5-1 with TRBJ2-3; D might be TRBD1 or TRBD2, each matching 6 bases. V lost 4 bases, J lost 3 bases, and 18 bases lay in between. In germline, CDR1 is SGHRS, CDR2 YFSETQ. CDR3 size: 16 residues. The CDR3 sequence is CASSEEGEPSTDTQYF. The CDR3 DNA is TGCGCCAGCAGCGAGGAGGGGGAACCTTCAACAGATACGCAGTATTTT.

This clonotype turned up a few times. The chain combines TRBV20-1 with TRBJ1-1, with 7 bases fitting TRBD1. This CDR3 comprises 15 residues. Germline V gene lookup returns CDR1 DFQATT and CDR2 SNEGSKA (reference sequence). The ends lost 6 bases at V and 0 bases at J; junction bases unmatched: 10. The CDR3 nucleotides are TGCAGTGCACCGGACAGGATGCACATGAACACTGAAGCTTTCTTT. This encodes CSAPDRMHMNTEAFF.

This rearrangement joins TRBV7-9 to TRBJ1-4; D unclear. Trimming shortened V by 4 bases and J by 8 bases, and 11 bases separated the two germline ends. The CDR3 length is 13 residues. Looked up from germline, CDR1 is SEHNR and CDR2 is FQNEAQ (reference sequence). The CDR3 reads CASSYSLREKLFF. For the CDR3, the DNA is TGTGCCAGCAGCTACAGTTTACGAGAAAAACTGTTTTTT.

This clonotype was counted only a few times. The chain uses TRBV18 and TRBJ2-3; 11 bases line up with TRBD2. The CDR3 extends over 16 amino acids. J gave up 4 bases and V 3 bases, and 6 bases lay outside the gene matches. Germline values: CDR1 KGHSH, CDR2 LQKENI. The chain's CDR3 is CASSPPTSGRPDTQYF. Written as DNA, the CDR3 is TGTGCCAGCTCACCCCCTACTAGCGGGAGACCAGATACGCAGTATTTT.

In this sample, this clonotype turned up many times. This rearrangement joins TRBV5-1 to TRBJ1-1; no clear D gene. CDR3 length equals 15 residues. CDR1 SGHRS and CDR2 YFSETQ come from the germline V gene. The ends were cut back, 0 bases at V and 4 bases at J, with 13 bases in the middle. The CDR3 is CASSLGRVPSTEAFF. In DNA form, the CDR3 reads TGCGCCAGCAGCTTGGGGAGGGTTCCGAGCACTGAAGCTTTCTTT.

The chain uses TRBV24-1 and TRBJ2-7; D is perhaps TRBD1 (6 bases). The CDR3 is 15 amino acids. Germline-derived CDR1 and CDR2 are KGHDR and SFDVKD. Trimming pared 4 bases from V and 2 bases from J, leaving 14 bases between. CDR3 protein: CATSDSRGSAYEQYF. CDR3 bases: TGTGCCACCAGTGACAGCAGGGGATCGGCCTACGAGCAGTACTTC.